A single sample gave rise to the 2 T cell receptor beta chains below, sequenced in a study of technical replicates of blood from a handful of donors. TCRdb keeps only in-frame clones here, not all; method: immunoSEQ multiplex PCR. The sample shows 40,000 to 55,000 clones, about 96% of them seen only once. The sequenced material came from T cells isolated from PBMCs. The receptor set was obtained from a human donor in good health.

The CDR3 bases are TGTGCCAGCACCCAAAGGGCGGGAGGGGCAGATACGCAGTATTTT. It encodes CASTQRAGGADTQYF. This rearrangement joins TRBV6-6 to TRBJ2-3; 9 bases map to TRBD2. V was clipped by 7 bases and J by 4 bases; unmatched bases: 9. The CDR3 runs 15 residues. CDR1 MNHNY and CDR2 SVGAGI come from the germline V gene (reference sequence).

The chain is built from TRBV5-6 and TRBJ1-1; TRBD1 matches 9 bases. CDR1 and CDR2 (germline): SGHDT, YYEEEE. This CDR3 has 16 residues. Unmatched junction bases numbered 12, after V lost 3 bases and J lost 6 bases. In DNA, the CDR3 is TGTGCCAGCAGCTCAGCAAAAACAGGGGGCTTGGCTGAAGCTTTCTTT. Amino acids: CASSSAKTGGLAEAFF.